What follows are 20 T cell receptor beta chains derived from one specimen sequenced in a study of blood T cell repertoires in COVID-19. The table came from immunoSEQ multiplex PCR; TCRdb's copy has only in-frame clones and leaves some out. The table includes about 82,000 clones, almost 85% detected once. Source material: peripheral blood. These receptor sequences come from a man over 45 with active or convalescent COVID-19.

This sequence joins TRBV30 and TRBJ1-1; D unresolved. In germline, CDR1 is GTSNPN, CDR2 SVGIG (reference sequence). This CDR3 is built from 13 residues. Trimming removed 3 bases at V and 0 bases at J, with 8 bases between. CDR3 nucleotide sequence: TGTGCCTGGAGCCAGGCGATGAACACTGAAGCTTTCTTT. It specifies CAWSQAMNTEAFF.

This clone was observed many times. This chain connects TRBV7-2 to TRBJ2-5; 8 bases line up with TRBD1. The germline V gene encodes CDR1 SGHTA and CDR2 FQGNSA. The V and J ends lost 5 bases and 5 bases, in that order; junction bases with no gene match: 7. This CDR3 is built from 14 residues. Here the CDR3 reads CASSKDRGWETQYF. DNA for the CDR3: TGTGCCAGCAGCAAAGACAGGGGATGGGAGACCCAGTACTTC.

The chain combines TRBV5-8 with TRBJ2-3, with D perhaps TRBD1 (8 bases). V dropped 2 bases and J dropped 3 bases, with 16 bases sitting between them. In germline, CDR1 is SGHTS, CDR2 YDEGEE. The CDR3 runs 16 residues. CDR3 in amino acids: CASSFRTGRGTDTQYF. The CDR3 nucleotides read TGTGCCAGCAGCTTCCGGACAGGGAGGGGAACAGATACGCAGTATTTT.

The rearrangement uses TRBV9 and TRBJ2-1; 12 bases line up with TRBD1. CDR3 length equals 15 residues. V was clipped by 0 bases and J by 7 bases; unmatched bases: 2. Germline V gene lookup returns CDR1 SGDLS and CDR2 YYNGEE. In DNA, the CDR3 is TGTGCCAGCAGCGTAGGGGGACAGGGGGCAAATGAGCAGTTCTTC. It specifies CASSVGGQGANEQFF.

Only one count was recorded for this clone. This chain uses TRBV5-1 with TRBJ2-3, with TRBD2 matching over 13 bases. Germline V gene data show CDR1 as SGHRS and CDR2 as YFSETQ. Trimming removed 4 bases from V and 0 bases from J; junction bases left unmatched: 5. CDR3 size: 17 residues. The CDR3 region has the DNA TGCGCCAGCAGCACAAGACTAGCGGGGGGAAGCACAGATACGCAGTATTTT. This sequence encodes CASSTRLAGGSTDTQYF.

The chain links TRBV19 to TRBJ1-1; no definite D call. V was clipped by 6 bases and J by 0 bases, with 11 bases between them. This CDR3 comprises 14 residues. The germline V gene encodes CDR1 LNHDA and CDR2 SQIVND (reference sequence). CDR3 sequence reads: CASSPLSMNTEAFF. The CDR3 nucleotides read TGTGCCAGTAGCCCCCTAAGCATGAACACTGAAGCTTTCTTT.

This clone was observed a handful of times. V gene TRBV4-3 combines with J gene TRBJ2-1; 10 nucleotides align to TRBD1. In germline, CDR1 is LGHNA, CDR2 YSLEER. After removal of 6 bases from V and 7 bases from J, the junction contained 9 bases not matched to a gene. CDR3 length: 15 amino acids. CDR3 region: CASSPRGQGLNEQFF. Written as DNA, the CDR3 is TGCGCCAGCAGTCCCCGGGGACAGGGGTTGAATGAGCAGTTCTTC.

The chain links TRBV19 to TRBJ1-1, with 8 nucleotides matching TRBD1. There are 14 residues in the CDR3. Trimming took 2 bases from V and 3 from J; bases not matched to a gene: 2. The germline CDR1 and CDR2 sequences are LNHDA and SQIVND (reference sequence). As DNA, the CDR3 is TGTGCCAGTAGTATATTGACAGGGGACACTGAAGCTTTCTTT. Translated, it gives CASSILTGDTEAFF. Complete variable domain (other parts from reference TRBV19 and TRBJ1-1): DGGITQSPKYLFRKEGQNVTLSCEQNLNHDAMYWYRQDPGQGLRLIYYSQIVNDFQKGDIAEGYSVSREKKESFPLTVTSAQKNPTAFYLCASSILTGDTEAFFGQGTRLTVV.

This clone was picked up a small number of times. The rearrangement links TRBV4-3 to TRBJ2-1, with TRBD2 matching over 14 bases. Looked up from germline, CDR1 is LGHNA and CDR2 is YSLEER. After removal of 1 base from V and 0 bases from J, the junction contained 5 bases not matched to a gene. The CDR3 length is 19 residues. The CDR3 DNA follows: TGCGCCAGCAGCCAAGGGACTAGCGGGGGGCCTAGCTCCTACAATGAGCAGTTCTTC. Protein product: CASSQGTSGGPSSYNEQFF.

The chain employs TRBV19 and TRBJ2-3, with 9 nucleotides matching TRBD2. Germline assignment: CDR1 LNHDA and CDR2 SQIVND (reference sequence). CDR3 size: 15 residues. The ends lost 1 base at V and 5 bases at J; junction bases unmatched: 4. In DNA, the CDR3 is TGTGCCAGTAGTATAGCAGCGGGGGGCCAAGATACGCAGTATTTT. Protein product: CASSIAAGGQDTQYF.

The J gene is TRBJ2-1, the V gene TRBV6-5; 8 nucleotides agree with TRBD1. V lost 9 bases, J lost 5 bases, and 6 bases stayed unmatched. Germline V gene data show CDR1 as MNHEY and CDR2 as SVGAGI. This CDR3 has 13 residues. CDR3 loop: CARGTGRHNEQFF. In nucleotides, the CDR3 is TGTGCCAGGGGGACAGGACGACACAATGAGCAGTTCTTC.

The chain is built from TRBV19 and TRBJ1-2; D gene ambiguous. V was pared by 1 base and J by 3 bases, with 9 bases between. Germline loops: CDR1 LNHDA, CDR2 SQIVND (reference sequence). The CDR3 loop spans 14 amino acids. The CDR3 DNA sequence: TGTGCCAGTAGTATAGCCTGGGCAGACTATGGCTACACCTTC. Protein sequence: CASSIAWADYGYTF. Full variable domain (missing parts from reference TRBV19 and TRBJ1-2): DGGITQSPKYLFRKEGQNVTLSCEQNLNHDAMYWYRQDPGQGLRLIYYSQIVNDFQKGDIAEGYSVSREKKESFPLTVTSAQKNPTAFYLCASSIAWADYGYTFGSGTRLTVV.

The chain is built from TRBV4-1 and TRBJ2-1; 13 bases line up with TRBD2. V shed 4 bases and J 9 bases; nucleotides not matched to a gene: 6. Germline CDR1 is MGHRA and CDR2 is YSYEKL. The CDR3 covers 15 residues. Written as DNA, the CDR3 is TGCGCCAGCAGCCGAGGGACTAGCGGGGAGGGTGAGCAGTTCTTC. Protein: CASSRGTSGEGEQFF.

CDR3 loop: CASSLEGTGEEKLFF. The CDR3 DNA reads as TGTGCCAGCAGCTTGGAAGGGACAGGGGAAGAAAAACTGTTTTTT. This chain uses TRBV5-6 with TRBJ1-4; 10 bases map to TRBD1. The trim removed 0 bases at V and 8 bases at J, leaving 4 bases unmatched. The CDR3 is 15 residues long. Germline CDR1 reads SGHDT; CDR2 reads YYEEEE.

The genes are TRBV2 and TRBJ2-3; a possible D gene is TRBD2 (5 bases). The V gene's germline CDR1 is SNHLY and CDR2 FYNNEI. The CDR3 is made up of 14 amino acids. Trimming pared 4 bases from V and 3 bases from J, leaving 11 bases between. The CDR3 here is CASSVREGTDTQYF. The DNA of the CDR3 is TGTGCCAGCAGTGTCCGGGAAGGGACAGATACGCAGTATTTT.

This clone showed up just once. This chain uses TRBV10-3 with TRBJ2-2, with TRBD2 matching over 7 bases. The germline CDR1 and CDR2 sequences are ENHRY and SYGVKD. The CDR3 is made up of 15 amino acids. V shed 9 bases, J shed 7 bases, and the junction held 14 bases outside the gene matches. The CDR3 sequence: CAMRPGLVSDGELFF. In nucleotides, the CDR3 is TGTGCCATGCGACCTGGACTAGTTTCGGACGGGGAGCTGTTTTTT.

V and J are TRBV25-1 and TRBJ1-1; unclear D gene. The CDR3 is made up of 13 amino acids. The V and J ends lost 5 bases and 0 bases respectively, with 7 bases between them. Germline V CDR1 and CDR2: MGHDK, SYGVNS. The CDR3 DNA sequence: TGTGCCAGCAGTTCCGTTATGAACACTGAAGCTTTCTTT. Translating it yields CASSSVMNTEAFF.

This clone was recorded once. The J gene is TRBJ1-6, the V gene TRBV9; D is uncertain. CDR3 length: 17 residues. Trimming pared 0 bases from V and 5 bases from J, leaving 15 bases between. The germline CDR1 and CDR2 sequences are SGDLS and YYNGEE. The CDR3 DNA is TGTGCCAGCAGCGTAGGAGCGGGAGTAATGGATAATTCACCCCTCCACTTT. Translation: CASSVGAGVMDNSPLHF.

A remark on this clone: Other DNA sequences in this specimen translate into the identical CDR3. CDR3 sequence reads: CASSLSGGIETQYF. As DNA, the CDR3 is TGCGCCAGCAGCTTGTCGGGGGGAATTGAGACCCAGTACTTC. The chain joins TRBV5-1 to TRBJ2-5, with 7 bases that match TRBD2. Per the germline V gene, CDR1 is SGHRS and CDR2 is YFSETQ. This CDR3 region has 14 residues. V was pared by 1 base and J by 5 bases, with 5 bases of the junction left unmatched.

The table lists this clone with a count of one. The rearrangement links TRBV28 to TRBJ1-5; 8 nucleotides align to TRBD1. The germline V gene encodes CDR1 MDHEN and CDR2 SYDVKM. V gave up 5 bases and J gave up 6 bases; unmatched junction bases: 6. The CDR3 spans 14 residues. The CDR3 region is CASSDIDRGQPQHF. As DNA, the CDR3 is TGTGCCAGCAGTGACATTGACAGGGGTCAGCCCCAGCATTTT.